This T cell receptor beta chain was sequenced in a study of beta chain features in type 1 diabetes. cDNA synthesis used the whole RNA isolate, giving expressed TCRB sequences. TCRdb's copy holds only in-frame clones and misses some; the assay was immunoSEQ multiplex PCR. There are about 710,000 clones in the sample; around 15% occur only once, and less than 0.04% lies in the top ten. About this clone itself: As yet, its antigen is unknown.

Whole-study results and caveats: Researchers report that Type 1 diabetes patients had moderately but significantly shorter TCRB CDR3s across all four CD4+ subsets.

V lost 10 bases and J lost 5; bases outside the gene matches: 11. Germline CDR1 and CDR2: SGHVS and FNYEAQ. CDR3 length equals 14 residues. The chain has TRBV7-6 and TRBJ1-1; 9 nucleotides match TRBD1. The clonotype comes from a man aged 18 to 35 with type 1 diabetes. Sequencing input: naive CD4+ T cells from blood. The DNA of the CDR3 is TGTGCCACCCGGGGTACAGGGGGCGGAACTGAAGCTTTCTTT. Its protein is CATRGTGGGTEAFF.